This T cell receptor beta chain was captured by sequencing in a study of T cells in Graves' hyperthyroidism and ophthalmopathy. Hyperthyroidism had been newly diagnosed in patients aged 18 to 65, and its duration was under 2 months. Diagnosis relied on clinical symptoms, serum thyroxine and TRAb, thyroid ultrasound and orbital computed tomography. Study-wide results and caveats: Separating ophthalmopathy from stable hyperthyroidism was achieved by a 13 V-J model.

The TCR beta CDR3 regions underwent amplification using RNA transcripts as the source. In the first-round RT-PCR of the TCR CDR3, the HTBI primer set was used. TCRdb ran MiXCR on the multiplex PCR reads and lists one entry per CDR3 protein. Of approximately 480,000 distinct CDR3 sequences listed, more than 20% are singletons. With regard to this clonotype: The antigen remains undetermined.

Material for sequencing was blood. The TCR sequence derives from a man aged 18 to 30 with Graves' hyperthyroidism.

The CDR3 bases are TGTGCCACGGACGGGCCCTCCTACGAGCAGTACTTC. It specifies CATDGPSYEQYF. The chain couples TRBV2 to TRBJ2-7, with D unresolved. In germline, CDR1 is SNHLY, CDR2 FYNNEI. The germline V and J ends were trimmed by 10 bases and 0 bases, with 10 bases remaining between them. This CDR3 has 12 amino acids.